This T cell receptor (beta chain) is from a study of beta chain features in type 1 diabetes. Central memory, naive, regulatory and stem cell-like memory CD4+ cells were sorted by CD45RO/CCR7/CD25/CD127/CD95/CD27. Purity exceeding 95% was reached by all sorted populations. Concerning this clone itself: Its matching antigen is unknown.

Study results and limitations: For Type 1 diabetes patients, all four CD4+ subsets carried TCRB CDR3s that were moderately but significantly shorter. Within the patient group, naive, central memory and Treg TCRB repertoires appeared more similar to each other than within healthy donors.

Looked up from germline, CDR1 is LNHDA and CDR2 is SQIVND (reference sequence). The V end lost 1 base, the J end lost 3 bases, and 10 bases lay between the germline ends. This CDR3 region has 14 residues. Every bit of the isolated RNA underwent reverse transcription, so sequencing read expressed TCRB transcripts. The repertoire was sequenced with immunoSEQ multiplex PCR; TCRdb's copy has only in-frame clones and lacks some. This sample has around 360,000 clones, with around 13% found just once. Sequencing used naive CD4+ T cells from blood. The sequence was collected from a woman younger than 30 with type 1 diabetes. The chain is built from TRBV19 and TRBJ2-7, with D perhaps TRBD2 (5 bases). This CDR3 is CASSIVTGNYEQYF. The DNA for the CDR3 is TGTGCCAGTAGTATAGTCACGGGAAACTACGAGCAGTACTTC.